The clone carrying this T cell receptor (beta chain) was seen at least ten times. Antigen specificity is unknown. The sample comes from a study of response to subunit inactivated influenza vaccine. V lost 1 base to trimming and J lost 6 bases, with 15 bases between them. The CDR3 consists of 15 residues. CDR1 is MNHEY, CDR2 SVGEGT, per germline. TCRdb re-analysed the RT-PCR reads in MiXCR, keeping a single row per CDR3 protein. The sample carries 700,000 to 900,000 distinct CDR3 sequences, 21% recorded once. Regarding the study as a whole: Authors suggested each seasonal influenza vaccination recruits few new T cells.

The sample consisted of PBMCs from blood, taken about 5 days after vaccination. V and J are TRBV6-2 or TRBV6-3 and TRBJ1-1; D uncertain. This clonotype originated in a man aged 50-60 years who received an inactivated influenza vaccine. CDR3 sequence reads: CASSYLAGGPAEAFF. The CDR3 DNA follows: TGTGCCAGCAGTTACTTGGCAGGAGGACCCGCTGAAGCTTTCTTT.